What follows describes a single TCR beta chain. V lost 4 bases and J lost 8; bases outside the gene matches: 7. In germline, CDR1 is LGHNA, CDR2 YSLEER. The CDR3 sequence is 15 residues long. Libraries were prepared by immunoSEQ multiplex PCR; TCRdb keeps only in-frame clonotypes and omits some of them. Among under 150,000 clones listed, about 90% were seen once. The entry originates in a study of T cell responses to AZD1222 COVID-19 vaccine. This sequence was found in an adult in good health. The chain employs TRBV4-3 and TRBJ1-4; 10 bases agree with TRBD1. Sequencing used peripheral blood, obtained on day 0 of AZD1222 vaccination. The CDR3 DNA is TGCGCCAGCAGCCGCCGACAGGGGGCGGACGAAAAACTGTTTTTT. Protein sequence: CASSRRQGADEKLFF.